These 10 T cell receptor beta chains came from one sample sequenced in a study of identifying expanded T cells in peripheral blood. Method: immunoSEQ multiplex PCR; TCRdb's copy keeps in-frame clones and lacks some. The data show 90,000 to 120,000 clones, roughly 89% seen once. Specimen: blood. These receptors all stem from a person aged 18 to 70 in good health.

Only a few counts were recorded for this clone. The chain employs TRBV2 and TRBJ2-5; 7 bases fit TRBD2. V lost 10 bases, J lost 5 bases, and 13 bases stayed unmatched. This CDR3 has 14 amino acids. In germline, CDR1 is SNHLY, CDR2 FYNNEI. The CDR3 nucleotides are TGTGCCACAAAGCGACTAGCTGCGTTCGAGACCCAGTACTTC. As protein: CATKRLAAFETQYF.

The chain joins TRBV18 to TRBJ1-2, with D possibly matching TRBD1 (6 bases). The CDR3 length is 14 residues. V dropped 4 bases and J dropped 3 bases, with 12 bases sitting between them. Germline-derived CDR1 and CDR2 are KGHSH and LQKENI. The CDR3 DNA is TGTGCCAGCTCACAACAGGGAGAGGACTATGGCTACACCTTC. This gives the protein CASSQQGEDYGYTF.

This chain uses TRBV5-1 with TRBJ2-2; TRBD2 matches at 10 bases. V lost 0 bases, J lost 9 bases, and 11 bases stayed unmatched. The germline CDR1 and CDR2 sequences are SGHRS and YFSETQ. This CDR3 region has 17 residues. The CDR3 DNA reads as TGCGCCAGCAGCTTGGTAGTTAGCGGGGGGCCCCTGCGGGAGCTGTTTTTT. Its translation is CASSLVVSGGPLRELFF.

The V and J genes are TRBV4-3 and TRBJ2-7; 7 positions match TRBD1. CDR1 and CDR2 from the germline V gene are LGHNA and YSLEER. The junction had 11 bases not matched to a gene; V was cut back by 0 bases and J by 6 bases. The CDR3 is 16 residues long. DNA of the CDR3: TGCGCCAGCAGCCAAGATCTCTCACAGGGGTTTCTCGAGCAGTACTTC. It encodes CASSQDLSQGFLEQYF.

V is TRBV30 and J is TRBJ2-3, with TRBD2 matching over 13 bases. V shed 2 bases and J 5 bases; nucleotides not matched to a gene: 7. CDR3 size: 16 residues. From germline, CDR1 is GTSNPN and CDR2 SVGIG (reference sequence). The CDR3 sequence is CAWSSWTSGGEDTQYF. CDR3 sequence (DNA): TGTGCCTGGAGTTCCTGGACTAGCGGGGGAGAAGATACGCAGTATTTT.

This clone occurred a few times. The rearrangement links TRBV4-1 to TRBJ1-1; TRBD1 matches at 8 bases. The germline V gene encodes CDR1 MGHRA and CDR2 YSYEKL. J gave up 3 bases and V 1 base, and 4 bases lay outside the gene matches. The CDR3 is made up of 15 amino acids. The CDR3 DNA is TGCGCCAGCAGCCAAGGACAGGGGAGAGACACTGAAGCTTTCTTT. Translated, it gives CASSQGQGRDTEAFF.

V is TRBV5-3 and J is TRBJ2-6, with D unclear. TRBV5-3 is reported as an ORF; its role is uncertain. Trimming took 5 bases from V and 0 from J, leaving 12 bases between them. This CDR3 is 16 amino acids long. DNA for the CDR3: TGTGCCAGAAGGCTAGAGATGAGCTCTGGGGCCAACGTCCTGACTTTC. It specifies CARRLEMSSGANVLTF.

The CDR3 here is CASSPTDINYGYTF. The DNA of the CDR3 is TGTGCCAGCAGCCCTACGGACATTAACTATGGCTACACCTTC. The genes are TRBV9 and TRBJ1-2; D perhaps matches TRBD1 (5 bases). The CDR3 consists of 14 residues. Per the germline V gene, CDR1 is SGDLS and CDR2 is YYNGEE. The V gene lost 4 bases and the J gene lost 1 base, with 11 bases spanning the gap. Supplemented by reference TRBV9 and TRBJ1-2, the full variable domain reads DSGVTQTPKHLITATGQRVTLRCSPRSGDLSVYWYQQSLDQGLQFLIQYYNGEERAKGNILERFSAQQFPDLHSELNLSSLELGDSALYFCASSPTDINYGYTFGSGTRLTVV.

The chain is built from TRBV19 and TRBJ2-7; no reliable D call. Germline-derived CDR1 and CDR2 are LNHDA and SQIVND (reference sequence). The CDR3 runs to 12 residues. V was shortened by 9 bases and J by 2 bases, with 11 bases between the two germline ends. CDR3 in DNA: TGTGCCAGCGTCTCCCCTACCTACGAGCAGTACTTC. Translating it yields CASVSPTYEQYF.

The CDR3 loop is CASTSGTGRNTIYF. CDR3 nucleotides: TGTGCCAGTACCTCCGGGACAGGAAGAAACACCATATATTTT. The gene calls are TRBV19 and TRBJ1-3, with 8 bases fitting TRBD1. The V gene end was trimmed by 7 bases and the J gene end by 5 bases; junction bases not matched to a gene: 7. CDR3 length equals 14 residues. Germline V CDR1 and CDR2: LNHDA, SQIVND (reference sequence).